These T cell receptor beta chains were read from a single sample in a study of Graves' ophthalmopathy and Graves' hyperthyroidism. TCRdb redid the calling of the multiplex PCR reads with MiXCR, one entry per CDR3 protein. Here the sample spans a few hundred thousand distinct CDR3 sequences, roughly 15% being singletons. Material for sequencing was peripheral blood. These receptors originate from a young woman with stable Graves' hyperthyroidism. CDR3s include the opening cysteine and the closing phenylalanine or tryptophan. The D gene is left open where the match is weak. Only part of the rows carry a size: once, few, many, or a class if the clone is expanded.

clone size	J gene	D gene	V gene	CDR3 protein	CDR3 DNA
few	TRBJ1-2	NA	TRBV19	CAGNEYNYGYTF	TGTGCCGGTAACGAATATAACTATGGCTACACCTTC
many	TRBJ1-5	NA	TRBV7-8	CASSSSLPGEQPQHF	TGTGCCAGCAGCTCCTCCCTCCCAGGGGAACAGCCCCAGCATTTT
NA	TRBJ1-3	NA	TRBV2	CASSWRTGAGNTIYF	TGTGCCAGCAGTTGGCGGACGGGGGCTGGAAACACCATATATTTT
NA	TRBJ1-2	TRBD1	TRBV6-1	CASTDDLRQGDYGYTF	TGTGCCAGCACCGACGACCTACGACAGGGGGACTATGGCTACACCTTC
few	TRBJ1-1	NA	TRBV7-9	CASSLSWTEAFF	TGTGCCAGCAGCTTGAGTTGGACTGAAGCTTTCTTT
many	TRBJ1-5	NA	TRBV7-2	CASSVDNSNQPQHF	TGTGCCAGCAGCGTGGACAATAGCAATCAGCCCCAGCATTTT
few	TRBJ2-5	TRBD1	TRBV5-1	CASSLRDSGETQYF	TGCGCCAGCAGCCTTAGGGACAGTGGGGAGACCCAGTACTTC
many	TRBJ1-2	TRBD1	TRBV6-5	CASSYQQGHGYTF	TGTGCCAGCAGTTACCAACAGGGGCATGGCTACACCTTC
many	TRBJ1-1	NA	TRBV12-3/TRBV12-4	CASILDRNTEAFF	TGTGCCAGCATTTTAGACAGGAACACTGAAGCTTTCTTT
many	TRBJ2-7	TRBD1	TRBV5-1	CASSLELVGQGSYEQYF	TGCGCCAGCAGCTTGGAGCTTGTCGGACAGGGCTCCTACGAGCAGTACTTC
many	TRBJ1-3	TRBD1	TRBV6-1	CASRDRDRVKGNTIYF	TGTGCCAGCAGGGACCGGGACAGGGTGAAAGGAAACACCATATATTTT
many	TRBJ2-5	TRBD1	TRBV20-1	CSGQGKETQYF	TGCAGTGGACAGGGAAAAGAGACCCAGTACTTC
NA	TRBJ1-2	TRBD1	TRBV6-2/TRBV6-3	CASRRDSTYGYTF	TGTGCCAGCAGGCGGGACAGCACCTATGGCTACACCTTC
many	TRBJ2-4	NA	TRBV3-1	CASSQGAGDLAKNIQYF	TGTGCCAGCAGCCAAGGGGCAGGGGACCTAGCCAAAAACATTCAGTACTTC
many	TRBJ2-7	TRBD2	TRBV2	CASSEGTSRLDYEQYF	TGTGCCAGCAGTGAGGGGACTAGCAGACTAGACTACGAGCAGTACTTC
many	TRBJ1-5	NA	TRBV12-3/TRBV12-4	CASSLSGAAQPQHF	TGTGCCAGCAGTTTATCGGGGGCGGCCCAGCCCCAGCATTTT
many	TRBJ1-2	NA	TRBV4-3	CASSQDLVQLDGYTF	TGCGCCAGCAGCCAAGATCTAGTCCAACTGGATGGCTACACCTTC
many	TRBJ2-7	NA	TRBV27	CASSPRDVSYEQYF	TGTGCCAGCAGTCCCCGGGACGTCTCCTACGAGCAGTACTTC
NA	TRBJ2-5	NA	TRBV5-1	CASSLRQSQETQYF	TGCGCCAGCAGCTTAAGACAGAGCCAAGAGACCCAGTACTTC
many	TRBJ2-7	TRBD2	TRBV29-1	CSVERVTSGGYEQYF	TGCAGCGTTGAGAGGGTGACTAGCGGGGGCTACGAGCAGTACTTC
many	TRBJ1-1	TRBD1	TRBV10-3	CAISGTTGGTGIAEAFF	TGTGCCATCAGTGGAACCACAGGGGGCACAGGTATCGCTGAAGCTTTCTTT
NA	TRBJ2-5	TRBD1	TRBV24-1	CATSDWDSHQETQYF	TGTGCCACCAGTGATTGGGACAGTCACCAAGAGACCCAGTACTTC
NA	TRBJ1-2	NA	TRBV14	CASSRTSSDGYTF	TGTGCCAGCAGCCGAACATCGAGCGATGGCTACACCTTC
NA	TRBJ1-1	NA	TRBV4-1	CASTGGANTEACF	TGCGCCAGTACTGGTGGGGCGAACACTGAAGCTTGCTTT
few	TRBJ2-4	NA	TRBV7-2	CASSLAGVGKNIQYF	TGTGCCAGCAGCTTAGCCGGGGTAGGCAAAAACATTCAGTACTTC
many	TRBJ1-2	NA	TRBV2	CASTPRGSNYGYTF	TGTGCCAGCACCCCCCGCGGCAGTAACTATGGCTACACCTTC
NA	TRBJ2-7	NA	TRBV6-1	CASRPFVTGLLYGEQYF	TGTGCCAGCAGACCTTTCGTTACAGGGCTATTGTATGGCGAGCAGTACTTC
many	TRBJ1-2	NA	TRBV27	CASRTVVDYGYTF	TGTGCCAGCAGAACGGTGGTCGACTATGGCTACACCTTC
once	TRBJ1-1	NA	TRBV11-2	CASTLWDTEAFF	TGTGCCAGCACTCTGTGGGACACTGAAGCTTTCTTT
NA	TRBJ1-1	NA	TRBV2	CASSATGSTEAFF	TGTGCCAGCAGCGCCACAGGGAGCACTGAAGCTTTCTTT
NA	TRBJ1-6	NA	TRBV27	CASSLSSEGPLHF	TGTGCCAGCAGTTTATCGTCGGAGGGACCCCTCCACTTT
many	TRBJ1-2	TRBD1	TRBV12-3/TRBV12-4	CASSLDRDNYGYTF	TGTGCCAGCAGTTTGGACAGGGACAACTATGGCTACACCTTC
few	TRBJ2-5	NA	TRBV29-1	CSVDRGRETQYF	TGCAGCGTTGACCGGGGTCGGGAGACCCAGTACTTC
few	TRBJ2-5	NA	TRBV27	CASSISGQQETQYF	TGTGCCAGCAGCATTTCTGGGCAGCAAGAGACCCAGTACTTC
few	TRBJ2-2	NA	TRBV6-2/TRBV6-3	CASSYAGMAGPNTGELFF	TGTGCCAGCAGCTATGCGGGAATGGCTGGCCCGAACACCGGGGAGCTGTTTTTT
many	TRBJ2-5	NA	TRBV12-3/TRBV12-4	CASRTSGGIQETQYF	TGTGCCAGCAGGACCTCAGGGGGGATCCAAGAGACCCAGTACTTC
many	TRBJ1-1	NA	TRBV2	CASSERGRGTEAFF	TGTGCCAGCAGTGAAAGGGGAAGAGGAACTGAAGCTTTCTTT
few	TRBJ2-4	TRBD1	TRBV25-1	CASSESRDRVAKNIQYF	TGTGCCAGCAGTGAATCCCGGGACAGGGTAGCCAAAAACATTCAGTACTTC
NA	TRBJ1-5	TRBD1	TRBV19	CASSIGTGISQPQHF	TGTGCCAGTAGTATAGGGACAGGGATAAGTCAGCCCCAGCATTTT
many	TRBJ2-7	NA	TRBV12-5	CASGDRPYEQYF	TGTGCTAGTGGGGATCGACCCTACGAGCAGTACTTC
few	TRBJ2-2	TRBD1	TRBV5-1	CASSLGVTGSTGELFF	TGCGCCAGCAGCTTGGGGGTGACAGGGAGCACCGGGGAGCTGTTTTTT
many	TRBJ1-1	NA	TRBV10-1	CASSDRYTEAFF	TGCGCCAGCAGTGACAGATACACTGAAGCTTTCTTT
many	TRBJ2-5	NA	TRBV19	CASSVTGRETQYF	TGTGCCAGTAGTGTGACAGGGAGGGAGACCCAGTACTTC
few	TRBJ1-2	NA	TRBV6-1	CASRDATGGLNYGYTF	TGTGCCAGCAGGGACGCAACGGGGGGACTGAACTATGGCTACACCTTC
few	TRBJ2-7	TRBD1	TRBV7-9	CASSLPDRVYEQYF	TGTGCCAGCAGCTTACCCGACAGGGTCTACGAGCAGTACTTC
many	TRBJ2-7	NA	TRBV7-8	CASSLARGSYEQYF	TGTGCCAGCAGCTTGGCCCGGGGCTCCTACGAGCAGTACTTC
many	TRBJ1-1	NA	TRBV6-2/TRBV6-3	CASKEENTEAFF	TGTGCCAGCAAGGAAGAGAACACTGAAGCTTTCTTT
many	TRBJ2-7	NA	TRBV2	CASRDGTYEQYF	TGTGCCAGCAGGGACGGCACCTACGAGCAGTACTTC
NA	TRBJ1-1	NA	TRBV12-3/TRBV12-4	CASSPGLLNTDAFF	TGTGCCAGCAGTCCGGGACTCCTGAACACTGATGCTTTCTTT
NA	TRBJ1-5	NA	TRBV6-1	CASSEWRGSQPQHF	TGTGCCAGCAGTGAATGGAGGGGCTCTCAGCCCCAGCATTTT
many	TRBJ2-7	NA	TRBV20-1	CSARDRKKPSYEQYF	TGCAGTGCTAGAGATAGAAAGAAACCCTCCTACGAGCAGTACTTC
few	TRBJ2-2	TRBD1	TRBV6-1	CASRDRLLGELFF	TGTGCCAGCCGGGACAGGCTACTCGGGGAGCTGTTTTTT
many	TRBJ2-2	TRBD1	TRBV6-1	CASSEGGGRAGELFF	TGTGCCAGCAGTGAAGGAGGGGGCAGGGCCGGGGAGCTGTTTTTT